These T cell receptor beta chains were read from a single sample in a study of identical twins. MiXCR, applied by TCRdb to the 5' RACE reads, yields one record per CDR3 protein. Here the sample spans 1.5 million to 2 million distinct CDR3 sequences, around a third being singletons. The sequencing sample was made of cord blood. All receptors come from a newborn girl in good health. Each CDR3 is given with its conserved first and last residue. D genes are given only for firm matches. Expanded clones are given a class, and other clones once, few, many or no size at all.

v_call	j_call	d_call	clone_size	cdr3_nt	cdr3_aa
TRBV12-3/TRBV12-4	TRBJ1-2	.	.	TGTGCCAGCAGTTTGGACACACCCTTTTATGGCTACACCTTC	CASSLDTPFYGYTF
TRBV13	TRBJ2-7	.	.	TGTGCCAGCAGCCACGGGACCCCCTACGAGCAGTACTTC	CASSHGTPYEQYF
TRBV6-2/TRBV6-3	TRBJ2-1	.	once	TGTGCCAGCAGGGGAACTAAACCCCGCCTGATAGGTCTGGAGCAGTTCTTC	CASRGTKPRLIGLEQFF
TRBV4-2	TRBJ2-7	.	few	TGTGCCAGCAGAGGCCGGCGGAGCTCCTACAATGAGCAGTACTTC	CASRGRRSSYNEQYF
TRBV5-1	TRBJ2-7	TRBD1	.	TGCGCCAGCAGCCGGACAGGGGCCCACGAGCAGTACTTC	CASSRTGAHEQYF
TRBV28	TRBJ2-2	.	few	TGTGCCAGCAGTTCGTCAGGGTCCGGGGAGCTGTTTTTT	CASSSSGSGELFF
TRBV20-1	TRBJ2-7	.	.	TGCAGTGCTAGCGGGCTAGGAGGGGTCAATGAGCAGTACTTC	CSASGLGGVNEQYF
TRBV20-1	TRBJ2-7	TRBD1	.	TGCAGTGCTAGAGATGAGGCAGGGGGCGGAGGCGAGCAGTACTTC	CSARDEAGGGGEQYF
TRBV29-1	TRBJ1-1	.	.	TGCAGCGTTGAAGATAACGACAGGACTGAAGCTTTCTTT	CSVEDNDRTEAFF
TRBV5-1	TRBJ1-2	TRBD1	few	TGCGCCAGCACCTTGGGGCAGGGGGCGGCTAACTATGGCTACACCTTC	CASTLGQGAANYGYTF
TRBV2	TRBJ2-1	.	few	TGTGCCAGCAACAGCCCACCCTACAATGAGCAGTTCTTC	CASNSPPYNEQFF
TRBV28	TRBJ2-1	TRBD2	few	TGTGCCAGCATAGATCATGGGGCGGGAGGGCGTAATGAGCAGTTCTTC	CASIDHGAGGRNEQFF
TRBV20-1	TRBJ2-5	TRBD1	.	TGCAGTGCCATACGGACAGGGCAAGAGACCCAGTACTTC	CSAIRTGQETQYF
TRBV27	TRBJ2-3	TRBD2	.	TGTGCCAGCATCCCACTAGCGGGTGGCACAGATACGCAGTATTTT	CASIPLAGGTDTQYF